Listed below are T cell receptor beta chains from one sample, sequenced in a study of blood T cells in healthy people across ages. TCRdb passed the 5' RACE reads through MiXCR, listing each CDR3 protein once. Of about 830,000 distinct CDR3 sequences in the sample, nearly 60% are singletons; the top ten hold 22%. The sequencing sample was made of blood. These receptors were collected from a man younger than 45 in good health. Each CDR3 is given with its conserved first and last residue. The order of the fields is CDR3 length, D gene, V gene, J gene, clone size, CDR3 protein, CDR3 DNA. The D gene is left open where the match is weak. Rows may omit the clone size; those that give it use once, few, many or a size class.

12	-	TRBV29-1	TRBJ2-5	few	CSVRRDKETQYF	TGCAGCGTTCGGCGAGATAAAGAGACCCAGTACTTC
18	-	TRBV4-3	TRBJ2-7	-	CASSQGPTAHGRADEQYF	TGCGCCAGCAGCCAAGGCCCCACTGCACACGGCCGTGCCGACGAGCAGTACTTC
15	-	TRBV4-3	TRBJ1-4	-	CASSQALVVFEKLFF	TGCGCCAGCAGCCAAGCTTTAGTGGTTTTTGAAAAACTGTTTTTT
15	TRBD2	TRBV7-3	TRBJ2-7	-	CASSPQGGANHQQYF	TGTGCCAGCAGCCCCCAGGGAGGGGCCAATCATCAGCAGTACTTC
13	-	TRBV7-2	TRBJ1-1	-	CASSTGQFTEAFF	TGTGCCAGCAGCACCGGACAGTTCACTGAAGCTTTCTTT
12	TRBD2	TRBV12-3/TRBV12-4	TRBJ2-1	-	CASGGGDNEQFF	TGTGCCAGCGGCGGGGGGGACAATGAGCAGTTCTTC
14	-	TRBV7-9	TRBJ2-1	-	CASSGQSSYNEQFF	TGTGCCAGCAGCGGACAGAGCTCCTACAATGAGCAGTTCTTC
15	-	TRBV4-3	TRBJ2-7	few	CASSQLPGSTYEQYF	TGCGCCAGCAGCCAACTGCCGGGGAGCACCTACGAGCAGTACTTC
12	-	TRBV24-1	TRBJ2-5	few	CASRGNQETQYF	TGTGCCAGCAGGGGTAACCAAGAGACCCAGTACTTC
14	-	TRBV29-1	TRBJ2-5	-	CSVPWDPTYNEQYF	TGCAGCGTTCCTTGGGACCCTACCTACAATGAGCAGTACTTC
13	-	TRBV20-1	TRBJ2-7	-	CSARRGDGYEQYF	TGCAGTGCTAGAAGGGGGGACGGCTACGAGCAGTACTTC
13	-	TRBV6-1	TRBJ1-2	-	CASARGGRGGYTF	TGTGCCAGCGCCCGAGGGGGACGTGGTGGCTACACCTTC
12	TRBD1	TRBV7-9	TRBJ1-1	few	CASSGGQIEAFF	TGTGCCAGCAGCGGGGGACAGATTGAAGCTTTCTTT
15	-	TRBV24-1	TRBJ1-5	-	CATSASTEINQPQHF	TGTGCCACCAGCGCCTCCACAGAGATTAATCAGCCCCAGCATTTT
14	-	TRBV29-1	TRBJ2-3	-	CSVALDSSTDTQYF	TGCAGCGTTGCACTCGACTCTAGCACAGATACGCAGTATTTT
16	TRBD2	TRBV5-1	TRBJ2-3	-	CASRTGLAGTTDTQYF	TGCGCCAGCAGGACGGGACTAGCGGGGACCACAGATACGCAGTATTTT
16	TRBD1	TRBV20-1	TRBJ1-6	-	CSAPSPNRGYNSPLHF	TGCAGTGCCCCATCTCCCAACAGGGGATATAATTCACCCCTCCACTTT
15	-	TRBV6-5	TRBJ1-1	-	CASSSPLGRNTEAFF	TGTGCCAGCAGTTCGCCTCTGGGCCGGAACACTGAAGCTTTCTTT
12	TRBD1	TRBV29-1	TRBJ2-5	-	CSVTGDGKTQYF	TGCAGCGTGACAGGGGACGGAAAGACCCAGTACTTC
13	-	TRBV20-1	TRBJ2-1	-	CSAARQSKDEQFF	TGCAGTGCTGCCCGGCAGTCCAAGGATGAGCAGTTCTTC
14	-	TRBV2	TRBJ2-5	-	CASSVLTDQETQYF	TGTGCCAGCAGTGTCCTGACAGACCAAGAGACCCAGTACTTC
13	-	TRBV5-1	TRBJ2-1	-	CASSLEGRNEQFF	TGCGCCAGCAGCTTGGAGGGCAGAAATGAGCAGTTCTTC
13	-	TRBV5-1	TRBJ2-7	-	CASSLVEGREQYF	TGCGCCAGCAGCTTGGTTGAGGGTCGCGAGCAGTACTTC
16	TRBD1	TRBV11-2	TRBJ2-7	few	CASSWPTGTGEGEQYF	TGTGCCAGCAGCTGGCCAACCGGGACAGGGGAAGGCGAGCAGTACTTC
12	-	TRBV20-1	TRBJ1-1	-	CSARVGGPEAFF	TGCAGTGCTAGAGTAGGGGGACCTGAAGCTTTCTTT
18	TRBD2	TRBV3-1	TRBJ2-5	-	CASSQATRGAGGRSEQYF	TGTGCCAGCAGCCAAGCGACTCGGGGGGCGGGAGGGCGTAGTGAGCAGTACTTC
14	TRBD1	TRBV20-1	TRBJ1-4	-	CSALPGQGYEKLFF	TGCAGTGCCCTTCCGGGACAGGGGTATGAAAAACTGTTTTTT
15	TRBD2	TRBV20-1	TRBJ2-1	-	CSARGWLAGEYEQFF	TGCAGTGCTAGAGGGTGGCTAGCGGGAGAGTATGAGCAGTTCTTC
14	-	TRBV5-6	TRBJ2-4	-	CASSLVTGRNIQYF	TGTGCCAGCAGCTTGGTAACGGGGCGAAACATTCAGTACTTC
13	-	TRBV20-1	TRBJ2-4	-	CSARGMGEFVQYF	TGCAGTGCTAGAGGTATGGGAGAATTCGTTCAGTACTTC
14	-	TRBV7-2	TRBJ2-7	-	CASSPGDWSYEQYF	TGTGCCAGCAGCCCAGGGGACTGGTCCTACGAGCAGTACTTC
14	TRBD1	TRBV6-6	TRBJ1-1	once	CASSYLTGGTEAFF	TGTGCCAGCAGTTACCTGACAGGGGGGACTGAAGCTTTCTTT
15	-	TRBV20-1	TRBJ2-3	-	CSARFVPGYTDTQYF	TGCAGTGCTAGGTTTGTTCCGGGTTACACAGATACGCAGTATTTT
15	-	TRBV10-3	TRBJ2-3	-	CAISEEGTLTDTQYF	TGTGCCATCAGTGAGGAAGGGACACTCACAGATACGCAGTATTTT
15	-	TRBV5-4	TRBJ2-6	few	CASSWDPSGANVLTF	TGTGCCAGCAGCTGGGACCCCTCTGGGGCCAACGTCCTGACTTTC
17	-	TRBV6-6	TRBJ2-6	-	CASRLQDKRSGANVLTF	TGTGCCAGCAGACTACAGGACAAACGTTCTGGGGCCAACGTCCTGACTTTC
19	-	TRBV9	TRBJ2-1	-	CASSVGRQGRYRTGNEQFF	TGTGCCAGCAGCGTAGGGCGGCAGGGCCGATATAGGACGGGGAATGAGCAGTTCTTC
13	-	TRBV21-1	TRBJ2-7	once	CASNKAGAYEQYF	TGTGCCAGCAACAAAGCCGGAGCCTACGAGCAGTACTTC
15	TRBD2	TRBV4-3	TRBJ2-7	-	CASSRQREGRHEQYF	TGCGCCAGCAGCCGCCAGCGGGAGGGCCGTCACGAGCAGTACTTC
17	-	TRBV28	TRBJ1-1	-	CASSLIGPRGSNTEAFF	TGTGCCAGCAGTCTAATAGGGCCCCGGGGTTCGAACACTGAAGCTTTCTTT
12	-	TRBV29-1	TRBJ1-1	-	CSVDSRNTEAFF	TGCAGCGTAGACAGCAGGAACACTGAAGCTTTCTTT
15	TRBD2	TRBV6-6	TRBJ2-3	-	CASSYAGGLTDTQYF	TGTGCCAGCAGTTACGCGGGAGGTCTGACAGATACGCAGTATTTT
15	TRBD2	TRBV7-2	TRBJ2-7	-	CASSLSREGVYEQYF	TGTGCCAGCAGCTTATCCCGGGAGGGGGTCTACGAGCAGTACTTC
17	TRBD1	TRBV7-9	TRBJ1-2	few	CASSYEVRRTGVNGYTF	TGTGCCAGCAGCTATGAAGTCAGACGAACAGGGGTCAATGGCTACACCTTC